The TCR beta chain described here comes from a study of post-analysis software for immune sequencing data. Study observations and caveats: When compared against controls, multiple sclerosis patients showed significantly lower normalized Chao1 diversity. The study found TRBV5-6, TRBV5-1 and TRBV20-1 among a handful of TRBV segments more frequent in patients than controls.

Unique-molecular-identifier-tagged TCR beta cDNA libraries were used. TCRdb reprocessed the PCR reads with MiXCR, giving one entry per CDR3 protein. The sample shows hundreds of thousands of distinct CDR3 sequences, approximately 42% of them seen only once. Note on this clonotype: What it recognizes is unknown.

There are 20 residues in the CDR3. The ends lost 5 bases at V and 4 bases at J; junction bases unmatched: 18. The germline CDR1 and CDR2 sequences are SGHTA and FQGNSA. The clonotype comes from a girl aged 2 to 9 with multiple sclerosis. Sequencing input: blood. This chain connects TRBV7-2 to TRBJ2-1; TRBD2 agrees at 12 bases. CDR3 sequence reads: CASSLRPGQLAGGRYNEQFF. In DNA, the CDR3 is TGTGCCAGCAGCCTACGCCCCGGGCAACTAGCGGGAGGCCGTTACAATGAGCAGTTCTTC.